A single sample is the source of the 17 T cell receptor beta chains below, sequenced in a study of cytomegalovirus exposure and HLA in healthy donors. Primers included in the PCR were 60 Vbeta and 13 Jbeta primers. The table came from immunoSEQ multiplex PCR; TCRdb's copy has only in-frame clones and leaves some out. The table lists approximately 190,000 clones, around 80% of them singletons, with more than 6% in the top ten. The source material was PBMCs. Receptors originate from a man in his forties in good health and CMV-seropositive.

The rearrangement joins TRBV10-3 to TRBJ2-7, with D unclear. Looked up from germline, CDR1 is ENHRY and CDR2 is SYGVKD. The CDR3 has 14 amino acids. Deletions cut 0 bases from V and 5 bases from J, with 11 bases between. The CDR3 reads CAISESLRANEQYF. The CDR3 DNA follows: TGTGCCATCAGTGAGTCGCTCCGAGCCAACGAGCAGTACTTC.

This clone has only a few counts. The J gene is TRBJ2-1, the V gene TRBV10-3; 10 bases map to TRBD2. Germline V gene data show CDR1 as ENHRY and CDR2 as SYGVKD. With 4 bases clipped from V and 7 bases from J, the junction kept 7 bases outside the gene matches. The length of the CDR3 is 15 residues. CDR3 nucleotide sequence: TGTGCCATCAGTGGGAGAGCGGGGGGGCCTAATGAGCAGTTCTTC. This codes for CAISGRAGGPNEQFF.

The rearrangement links TRBV30 to TRBJ2-5; 8 positions match TRBD1. TRBJ2-7 matches the DNA end more closely, so the J call is doubtful. CDR3 length: 15 residues. Per the germline V gene, CDR1 is GTSNPN and CDR2 is SVGIG (reference sequence). Here the CDR3 DNA reads TGTGCCTGGAGAGACAGGGGCCAGTGGACTAACGAGCAGTACTTC. It translates to CAWRDRGQWTNEQYF.

In nucleotides, the CDR3 is TGTGCCAGCAACAAAGCGGGGGCCTACGAGCAGTACTTC. It translates to CASNKAGAYEQYF. The V gene is TRBV6-5, the J gene TRBJ2-7; TRBD2 agrees at 8 bases. Germline V gene lookup returns CDR1 MNHEY and CDR2 SVGAGI. The junction had 4 bases not matched to a gene; V was cut back by 7 bases and J by 2 bases. CDR3 length: 13 amino acids.

The rearrangement uses TRBV29-1 and TRBJ1-1, with 7 bases aligning to TRBD1. CDR3 size: 13 residues. Germline trimming cut 4 bases from V and 2 bases from J; bases unmatched to any gene: 4. Germline lookup yields CDR1 SQVTM and CDR2 ANQGSEA. The CDR3 region has the DNA TGCAGCGTTGGGGACAGCCTAAACACTGAAGCTTTCTTT. Its protein product is CSVGDSLNTEAFF.

DNA of the CDR3: TGTGCCAGCAGCCCCCGGGGAGCCGACCCTGAGCAGTTCTTC. Protein: CASSPRGADPEQFF. The chain recombines TRBV9 with TRBJ2-1; maybe TRBD2 (5 bases). Between the trimmed V and J ends, which lost 4 bases and 9 bases, there was a span of 17 bases. CDR3 length: 14 amino acids. Germline CDR1 is SGDLS and CDR2 is YYNGEE.

CDR3 loop: CASSFEGRGTGELFF. The CDR3 DNA follows: TGTGCCAGCAGTTTTGAGGGCCGTGGCACCGGGGAGCTGTTTTTT. This chain uses TRBV28 with TRBJ2-2; weak D call: TRBD2 (5 bases). V lost 3 bases and J lost 4, with 12 bases in between. The germline V gene has CDR1 MDHEN and CDR2 SYDVKM. The CDR3 is 15 residues long. Complete variable domain (other parts from reference TRBV28 and TRBJ2-2): DVKVTQSSRYLVKRTGEKVFLECVQDMDHENMFWYRQDPGLGLRLIYFSYDVKMKEKGDIPEGYSVSREKKERFSLILESASTNQTSMYLCASSFEGRGTGELFFGEGSRLTVL.

The chain combines TRBV9 with TRBJ2-5, with 10 bases matching TRBD2. J was trimmed by 1 base and V by 4 bases; bases with no gene match: 10. Germline assignment: CDR1 SGDLS and CDR2 YYNGEE. The CDR3 spans 17 residues. CDR3 coding DNA: TGTGCCAGCAGCCAGACGGGTACTAGCGGGGCCCAAGAGACCCAGTACTTC. Residues: CASSQTGTSGAQETQYF.

This chain connects TRBV5-4 to TRBJ1-1, with 10 bases that match TRBD1. This CDR3 has 15 residues. Germline V gives CDR1 SGHNT, CDR2 YYREEE (reference sequence). V lost 7 bases to trimming and J lost 3 bases; unmatched junction nucleotides: 9. Here the CDR3 DNA reads TGTGCCAGCCTCCTTACCGGGACAGGGGACACTGAAGCTTTCTTT. This sequence encodes CASLLTGTGDTEAFF. Together with reference TRBV5-4 and TRBJ1-1, the CDR3 gives the full variable domain: ETGVTQSPTHLIKTRGQQVTLRCSSQSGHNTVSWYQQALGQGPQFIFQYYREEENGRGNFPPRFSGLQFPNYSSELNVNALELDDSALYLCASLLTGTGDTEAFFGQGTRLTVV.

This chain joins TRBV7-9 and TRBJ2-7, with 8 bases aligning to TRBD2. Germline V lookup: CDR1 SEHNR, CDR2 FQNEAQ (reference sequence). After removal of 4 bases from V and 2 bases from J, the junction contained 1 base not matched to a gene. The CDR3 has 13 amino acids. The CDR3, as DNA: TGTGCCAGCAGCTGGGGACTAGCCTACGAGCAGTACTTC. Translating it yields CASSWGLAYEQYF.

This clone was observed once. The genes are TRBV30 and TRBJ2-5; 7 bases fit TRBD2. This CDR3 spans 12 amino acids. Germline CDR1 is GTSNPN and CDR2 is SVGIG (reference sequence). V was pared by 3 bases and J by 4 bases, with 2 bases of the junction left unmatched. CDR3 nucleotides: TGTGCCTGGAGGATAGCGGGAGAGACCCAGTACTTC. Its protein is CAWRIAGETQYF.

In this sample, this clone turned up a few times. The chain links TRBV7-9 to TRBJ1-1; no reliable D call. Between the trimmed V and J ends, which lost 0 bases and 1 base, there was a span of 12 bases. The CDR3 runs 16 residues. Per the germline V gene, CDR1 is SEHNR and CDR2 is FQNEAQ (reference sequence). CDR3 sequence: CASSLARFFSNTEAFF. For the CDR3, the DNA is TGTGCCAGCAGCTTAGCCAGGTTCTTCTCGAACACTGAAGCTTTCTTT.

The CDR3 coding sequence is TGTGCCAGCAGCAGTACAGGGGAGAATTCACCCCTCCACTTT. Amino acid sequence: CASSSTGENSPLHF. V is TRBV7-9 and J is TRBJ1-6; 7 positions match TRBD1. The CDR3 consists of 14 residues. The J segment lost 7 bases and the V segment lost 5 bases, leaving 5 bases of the junction unmatched. CDR1 and CDR2 from the germline V gene are SEHNR and FQNEAQ (reference sequence).

This sequence joins TRBV7-8 and TRBJ2-7, with TRBD2 identical over 12 bases. J gave up 10 bases and V 6 bases, and 13 bases lay outside the gene matches. Germline values: CDR1 SGHVS, CDR2 FQNEAQ. CDR3 length equals 15 residues. The CDR3 nucleotides read TGTGCCAGCAGTTACATCCCGGCTAGCGGGGGGGCTCAGTACTTC. This codes for CASSYIPASGGAQYF.

The rearrangement links TRBV7-3 to TRBJ2-3; 7 bases line up with TRBD2. Germline CDR1 SGHTA, CDR2 FQGTGA. The CDR3 has 15 residues. The J segment lost 5 bases and the V segment lost 3 bases, leaving 8 bases of the junction unmatched. The chain's CDR3 is CASSLGGGVIDTQYF. CDR3 nucleotide sequence: TGTGCCAGCAGCTTGGGCGGGGGTGTCATAGATACGCAGTATTTT.

This clone has just one count. The chain recombines TRBV4-1 with TRBJ2-1; 10 nucleotides line up with TRBD2. The CDR3 spans 21 residues. In germline, CDR1 is MGHRA, CDR2 YSYEKL. V lost 4 bases and J lost 0; bases outside the gene matches: 18. The CDR3 here is CASSRTFSPAGGPGSYNEQFF. The CDR3 DNA reads as TGCGCCAGCAGCCGAACCTTCTCCCCAGCGGGGGGGCCCGGCTCCTACAATGAGCAGTTCTTC.

The J gene is TRBJ2-2, the V gene TRBV15; 10 positions match TRBD1. Looked up from germline, CDR1 is LNHNV and CDR2 is YYDKDF (reference sequence). This CDR3 spans 18 amino acids. V gave up 0 bases and J gave up 3 bases; unmatched junction bases: 7. The CDR3 region is CATSRDSLGQGHTGELFF. DNA for the CDR3: TGTGCCACCAGCAGAGATTCGCTGGGACAGGGGCACACCGGGGAGCTGTTTTTT.